These 21 T cell receptor beta chains were sequenced from one sample in a study of OX40 agonist ivuxolimab in advanced cancers. Preparation of the library involved the immunoSEQ multiplex PCR assay. Imported from immuneACCESS, the table was reduced by TCRdb to in-frame sequences with V and J called. These copies leave out some clones; in studies compared against another copy, an unresolved V gene accounts for under half, and the cause of the remainder is not known. This sample has fewer than 70,000 clones in its table, and about nine tenths of those were observed once. Approximately 16% of the sample goes to the ten largest clones. This material consisted of CD4+ or CD8+ T cells sorted from blood, taken in a trial of the OX40 agonist ivuxolimab. The receptors here all came from an adult with an advanced solid tumor such as melanoma, head and neck, liver or kidney cancer.

This clone was seen a few times. This chain connects TRBV27 to TRBJ1-5; a weak D match, TRBD1 (6 bases). The CDR3 runs to 12 residues. The ends were cut back, 10 bases at V and 3 bases at J, with 10 bases in the middle. Looked up from germline, CDR1 is MNHEY and CDR2 is SMNVEV (reference sequence). The CDR3 loop is CAIGQTNQPQHF. The CDR3 DNA is TGTGCCATCGGACAGACCAATCAGCCCCAGCATTTT.

V is TRBV11-2 and J is TRBJ2-7; D possibly corresponds to TRBD1 (7 bases). CDR3 length: 15 amino acids. Germline V gene lookup returns CDR1 SGHAT and CDR2 FQNNGV. The V end was cut by 3 bases, the J end by 0 bases, with 12 bases between. For the CDR3, the DNA is TGTGCCAGCAGCTTTGTGCAGGGGGGCTCCTACGAGCAGTACTTC. This encodes CASSFVQGGSYEQYF.

This rearrangement joins TRBV6-5 to TRBJ2-1; 7 nucleotides line up with TRBD1. Germline V gene data show CDR1 as MNHEY and CDR2 as SVGAGI. V lost 5 bases, J lost 12 bases, and 7 bases stayed unmatched. This CDR3 has 12 amino acids. As DNA, the CDR3 is TGTGCCAGCAGTCAAGTCAGGACAGGGCAGTTCTTC. It translates to CASSQVRTGQFF.

V and J are TRBV9 and TRBJ1-5, with TRBD1 matching 10 bases. The germline V gene has CDR1 SGDLS and CDR2 YYNGEE. The V and J ends lost 2 bases and 4 bases, in that order; junction bases with no gene match: 3. This CDR3 contains 15 residues. The chain's CDR3 is CASSVGTGANQPQHF. The CDR3 DNA follows: TGTGCCAGCAGCGTGGGGACAGGGGCGAATCAGCCCCAGCATTTT.

This chain links TRBV11-2 with TRBJ2-1, with TRBD2 matching 8 bases. This CDR3 region has 16 residues. The junction had 10 bases not matched to a gene; V was cut back by 5 bases and J by 4 bases. Per germline, CDR1 SGHAT and CDR2 FQNNGV. This CDR3 is CASSKLGGLAYNEQFF. The CDR3 DNA follows: TGTGCCAGCAGCAAACTGGGAGGACTAGCTTACAATGAGCAGTTCTTC.

The count of this clone is one. This chain links TRBV7-9 with TRBJ2-1; 8 bases match TRBD2. V was pared by 10 bases and J by 4 bases, with 12 bases of the junction left unmatched. CDR3 length: 15 amino acids. Germline assignment: CDR1 SEHNR and CDR2 FQNEAQ (reference sequence). This chain's CDR3 is CATPPPAGVYNEQFF. CDR3 nucleotides: TGTGCCACCCCACCCCCAGCGGGAGTTTACAATGAGCAGTTCTTC.

The genes are TRBV5-1 and TRBJ1-1; 8 bases map to TRBD1. Germline V gene lookup returns CDR1 SGHRS and CDR2 YFSETQ. This CDR3 region has 16 residues. V dropped 0 bases and J dropped 5; count of bases not matched to a gene: 9. The CDR3 DNA reads as TGCGCCAGCAGCTTGGCACCCGGACAGGGTACGACTGAAGCTTTCTTT. Its protein is CASSLAPGQGTTEAFF.

This sequence joins TRBV5-3 and TRBJ2-3; D may be TRBD1 (6 bases). TRBV5-3 is recorded as an ORF, its role being uncertain. The length of the CDR3 is 14 residues. V lost 8 bases to trimming and J lost 14 bases, with 27 bases between them. CDR3 region: CASSTEAPGVELYF. The CDR3 DNA reads as TGTGCCAGCAGCACAGAAGCCCCAGGGGTAGAGCTGTATTTT.

This chain uses TRBV5-1 with TRBJ2-3; TRBD2 is a possible D gene (6 bases). This CDR3 comprises 15 residues. V was shortened by 4 bases and J by 2 bases, with 14 bases between the two germline ends. Germline CDR1 and CDR2: SGHRS and YFSETQ. The CDR3 sequence: CASSNPGLTTDTQYF. CDR3 bases: TGCGCCAGCAGCAATCCGGGACTCACCACAGATACGCAGTATTTT.

This clone has a single count. This chain connects TRBV29-1 to TRBJ2-5, with 7 bases identical to TRBD1. V shed 7 bases, J shed 4 bases, and the junction held 6 bases outside the gene matches. The germline V gene encodes CDR1 SQVTM and CDR2 ANQGSEA. This CDR3 is built from 12 residues. The CDR3, as DNA: TGCAGCGCTGCGACAGGGACAGAGACCCAGTACTTC. It encodes CSAATGTETQYF.

The rearrangement uses TRBV6-1 and TRBJ1-5, with D perhaps TRBD1 (6 bases). Trimming left V 0 bases short and J 2 bases short, with 17 bases between. The germline CDR1 and CDR2 sequences are MNHNS and SASEGT. The CDR3 consists of 18 residues. For the CDR3, the DNA is TGTGCCAGCAGTGAAGCGCTATACAGGGTAAAGGGCAATCAGCCCCAGCATTTT. This codes for CASSEALYRVKGNQPQHF.

This chain connects TRBV6-6 to TRBJ1-4; 7 bases fit TRBD1. The CDR3 consists of 14 residues. Germline-derived CDR1 and CDR2 are MNHNY and SVGAGI (reference sequence). J lost 5 bases, V lost 6 bases, and 6 bases had no gene match. This CDR3 reads CASRQGSVNEKLFF. The CDR3 nucleotides read TGTGCCAGCAGACAGGGGAGTGTAAATGAAAAACTGTTTTTT.

The chain couples TRBV6-5 to TRBJ1-3; tentative D call: TRBD1 (6 bases). Germline assignment: CDR1 MNHEY and CDR2 SVGAGI. CDR3 length equals 16 residues. Trimming shortened V by 2 bases and J by 0 bases, and 11 bases separated the two germline ends. CDR3 coding DNA: TGTGCCAGCAGTTACAGGGGGAAAACCTCTGGAAACACCATATATTTT. Its protein is CASSYRGKTSGNTIYF.

The J gene is TRBJ1-2, the V gene TRBV7-9; TRBD1 matches at 11 bases. The CDR3 runs 15 residues. The V and J ends lost 5 bases and 3 bases, in that order; junction bases with no gene match: 5. Per germline, CDR1 SEHNR and CDR2 FQNEAQ (reference sequence). The CDR3 DNA reads TGTGCCAGCAGCCCCCGGGACAGGGGGGACTATGGCTACACCTTC. Residues: CASSPRDRGDYGYTF.

The rearrangement uses TRBV5-4 and TRBJ2-3; 11 nucleotides match TRBD2. V dropped 4 bases and J dropped 5; count of bases not matched to a gene: 9. CDR1 and CDR2 from the germline V gene are SGHNT and YYREEE (reference sequence). The CDR3 length is 16 residues. CDR3 in amino acids: CASSLISGRARDTQYF. The CDR3 nucleotides read TGTGCCAGCAGCCTCATTAGCGGGAGGGCCAGAGATACGCAGTATTTT.

The CDR3 region has the DNA TGTGCCAGCAATCCTGACCGGGACAGGGTATTGGCGGGATACGAGCAGTACTTC. Protein sequence: CASNPDRDRVLAGYEQYF. The chain carries TRBV28 and TRBJ2-7, with 9 bases identical to TRBD1. V shed 7 bases and J 4 bases; nucleotides not matched to a gene: 20. The length of the CDR3 is 18 residues. Germline lookup yields CDR1 MDHEN and CDR2 SYDVKM.

This sequence joins TRBV11-2 and TRBJ2-1; 7 bases line up with TRBD2. The CDR3 is 14 residues long. Germline V gene sequence: CDR1 SGHAT, CDR2 FQNNGV. V dropped 1 base and J dropped 4; count of bases not matched to a gene: 1. CDR3 residues: CASSLGGGYNEQFF. In DNA, the CDR3 is TGTGCCAGCAGCTTAGGCGGGGGTTACAATGAGCAGTTCTTC.

The chain employs TRBV7-6 and TRBJ2-2; 8 bases map to TRBD2. J lost 7 bases, V lost 7 bases, and 8 bases had no gene match. CDR1 is SGHVS, CDR2 FNYEAQ, per germline. CDR3 length equals 14 residues. The CDR3 nucleotides are TGTGCCAGCACCCCGAGCGGGAGTGGCGGGGAGCTGTTTTTT. Translated, it gives CASTPSGSGGELFF. The full variable domain, with the rest looked up from reference TRBV7-6 and TRBJ2-2, is GAGVSQSPRYKVTKRGQDVALRCDPISGHVSLYWYRQALGQGPEFLTYFNYEAQQDKSGLPNDRFSAERPEGSISTLTIQRTEQRDSAMYRCASTPSGSGGELFFGEGSRLTVL.

This sequence joins TRBV28 and TRBJ2-1; 7 positions match TRBD2. The CDR3 has 14 residues. The trim removed 6 bases at V and 7 bases at J, leaving 9 bases unmatched. From germline, CDR1 is MDHEN and CDR2 SYDVKM. For the CDR3, the DNA is TGTGCCAGCAGCCCCCTTTGGGGGGGGAATGAGCAGTTCTTC. This gives the protein CASSPLWGGNEQFF.

The V gene is TRBV6-6, the J gene TRBJ1-1; D is possibly TRBD1 (5 bases). The ends were cut back, 6 bases at V and 7 bases at J, with 18 bases in the middle. The germline V gene encodes CDR1 MNHNY and CDR2 SVGAGI (reference sequence). This CDR3 comprises 14 residues. This chain's CDR3 is CASRLMGTPGEAFF. In DNA form, the CDR3 reads TGTGCCAGCAGACTAATGGGGACTCCGGGTGAAGCTTTCTTT.

By sample share, this clone is medium-sized. This sequence joins TRBV6-6 and TRBJ1-1; TRBD1 aligns across 9 bases. V was clipped by 7 bases and J by 5 bases; unmatched bases: 5. Germline CDR1 and CDR2: MNHNY and SVGAGI (reference sequence). This CDR3 is built from 13 residues. This chain's CDR3 is CASNKQGATEAFF. In nucleotides, the CDR3 is TGTGCCAGCAACAAACAGGGGGCAACTGAAGCTTTCTTT.